These 20 T cell receptor beta chains were all obtained from the same sample, sequenced in a study of early T cells in non-severe SARS-CoV-2 infection. TCRdb processed the 5' RACE reads anew with MiXCR; each CDR3 protein has one entry. This sample has 60,000 or so distinct CDR3 sequences, with around 9% found just once. Sample: whole blood. These receptors all stem from an adult who was a healthcare worker with PCR-confirmed SARS-CoV-2 infection or an uninfected control (not recorded which).

This clonotype was seen only a few times. The chain combines TRBV3-1 with TRBJ2-5, with TRBD2 matching over 7 bases. Germline CDR1 is LGHDT and CDR2 is YNNKEL (reference sequence). The CDR3 totals 16 residues. J gave up 5 bases and V 1 base, and 10 bases lay outside the gene matches. The CDR3 coding sequence is TGTGCCAGCAGCCAAGGAAATTCCAACGGGGGGGAGACCCAGTACTTC. Amino acid sequence: CASSQGNSNGGETQYF.

V gene TRBV7-9 combines with J gene TRBJ1-1; D is ambiguous. Germline V gene lookup returns CDR1 SEHNR and CDR2 FQNEAQ (reference sequence). The CDR3 covers 13 residues. Trimming stripped 1 base from V and 5 bases from J, with 8 bases between. As DNA, the CDR3 is TGTGCCAGCAGCTTAGGTCCACGGACTGAAGCTTTCTTT. It yields the protein CASSLGPRTEAFF. Based on the CDR3 plus reference TRBV7-9 and TRBJ1-1, the full variable domain is DTGVSQNPRHKITKRGQNVTFRCDPISEHNRLYWYRQTLGQGPEFLTYFQNEAQLEKSRLLSDRFSAERPKGSFSTLEIQRTEQGDSAMYLCASSLGPRTEAFFGQGTRLTVV.

This clonotype was found many times. V and J are TRBV11-3 and TRBJ2-3, with D unresolved. The V and J ends lost 0 bases and 1 base respectively, with 2 bases between them. In germline, CDR1 is SGHNT, CDR2 YENEEA. The CDR3 is made up of 13 amino acids. The CDR3 loop reads CASSLEGTDTQYF. For the CDR3, the DNA is TGTGCCAGCAGCTTAGAAGGCACAGATACGCAGTATTTT.

The chain recombines TRBV10-2 with TRBJ2-3; 11 nucleotides line up with TRBD2. Germline trimming cut 9 bases from V and 2 bases from J; bases unmatched to any gene: 10. The CDR3 extends over 16 amino acids. Germline assignment: CDR1 WSHSY and CDR2 SAAADI. The CDR3 loop is CARSQLAGAPTDTQYF. CDR3 nucleotides: TGCGCCAGAAGCCAACTAGCGGGGGCCCCCACAGATACGCAGTATTTT.

This clonotype was detected only a few times. The chain employs TRBV6-6 and TRBJ2-5, with D perhaps matching TRBD1 or TRBD2 (6 bases each). The CDR3 is 13 amino acids. V was trimmed by 0 bases and J by 5 bases, leaving 7 bases between them. Looked up from germline, CDR1 is MNHNY and CDR2 is SVGAGI (reference sequence). The DNA of the CDR3 is TGTGCCAGCAGTTACTCAGGGGGGGAGACCCAGTACTTC. It encodes CASSYSGGETQYF.

This clonotype was detected ten times or more. The rearrangement uses TRBV6-6 and TRBJ1-3; D is ambiguous. Germline V lookup: CDR1 MNHNY, CDR2 SVGAGI (reference sequence). The CDR3 spans 14 residues. Trimming stripped 3 bases from V and 0 bases from J, with 6 bases between. The CDR3: CASSYGSSGNTIYF. The CDR3 DNA reads TGTGCCAGCAGTTATGGGAGCTCTGGAAACACCATATATTTT.

J is TRBJ2-3 and V is TRBV7-9, with 10 bases lining up with TRBD2. The V gene end was trimmed by 5 bases and the J gene end by 4 bases; junction bases not matched to a gene: 3. The CDR3 runs to 14 residues. Looked up from germline, CDR1 is SEHNR and CDR2 is FQNEAQ (reference sequence). CDR3 region: CASSERGGPDTQYF. CDR3 nucleotides: TGTGCCAGCAGCGAGCGGGGGGGCCCAGATACGCAGTATTTT.

This clonotype was picked up many times. This chain connects TRBV19 to TRBJ1-2, with D maybe TRBD1 (5 bases). Germline values: CDR1 LNHDA, CDR2 SQIVND (reference sequence). The CDR3 length is 16 residues. V dropped 9 bases and J dropped 0 bases, with 20 bases sitting between them. The CDR3: CASRIGGTVSNYGYTF. The DNA for the CDR3 is TGTGCCAGCCGCATCGGGGGAACAGTGTCTAACTATGGCTACACCTTC. The entire variable domain, with the rest obtained from reference TRBV19 and TRBJ1-2, is as follows: DGGITQSPKYLFRKEGQNVTLSCEQNLNHDAMYWYRQDPGQGLRLIYYSQIVNDFQKGDIAEGYSVSREKKESFPLTVTSAQKNPTAFYLCASRIGGTVSNYGYTFGSGTRLTVV.

This clonotype was seen ten or more times. This chain links TRBV5-1 with TRBJ2-5; TRBD2 matches at 11 bases. CDR3 length: 15 residues. Germline lookup yields CDR1 SGHRS and CDR2 YFSETQ. V gave up 2 bases and J gave up 0 bases; unmatched junction bases: 0. The CDR3 sequence: CASSLLAGDQETQYF. For the CDR3, the DNA is TGCGCCAGCAGCTTACTAGCGGGGGACCAAGAGACCCAGTACTTC.

This sequence joins TRBV7-8 and TRBJ2-5; D possibly corresponds to TRBD1 (5 bases). CDR1 is SGHVS and CDR2 is FQNEAQ in the germline V gene. V was trimmed by 4 bases and J by 5 bases, leaving 11 bases between them. This CDR3 has 13 amino acids. CDR3 region: CASSSDSFETQYF. Here the CDR3 DNA reads TGTGCCAGCAGCTCAGACAGTTTCGAGACCCAGTACTTC.

The chain employs TRBV7-9 and TRBJ1-4; tentatively, D is TRBD1 (6 bases). The V gene lost 5 bases and the J gene lost 7 bases, with 17 bases spanning the gap. The CDR3 has 15 amino acids. The germline V gene encodes CDR1 SEHNR and CDR2 FQNEAQ (reference sequence). The CDR3 DNA is TGTGCCAGCAGCCCCTACCTGAAGGGGGGTGAAAAACTGTTTTTT. This codes for CASSPYLKGGEKLFF.

This clonotype has just a few counts. The chain carries TRBV5-1 and TRBJ2-1, with D perhaps matching TRBD1 (6 bases). The ends were cut back, 4 bases at V and 6 bases at J, with 23 bases in the middle. This CDR3 is 17 amino acids long. In germline, CDR1 is SGHRS, CDR2 YFSETQ. The CDR3 DNA follows: TGCGCCAGCAGCCCCCAGGGGCTTGGAACCTTGGGCAATGAGCAGTTCTTC. Its protein product is CASSPQGLGTLGNEQFF.

This chain joins TRBV12-3 or TRBV12-4 and TRBJ2-1; D might be TRBD2 (7 bases). The CDR3 length is 15 residues. Trimming stripped 0 bases from V and 5 bases from J, with 11 bases between. CDR3 DNA: TGTGCCAGCAGTTTAGCGGGGGGGCCCCACAATGAGCAGTTCTTC. It is translated as CASSLAGGPHNEQFF.

This clonotype has ten or more counts. The V call is TRBV6-5, the J call TRBJ2-6; 10 bases are shared with TRBD1. Germline assignment: CDR1 MNHEY and CDR2 SVGAGI. The junction had 15 bases not matched to a gene; V was cut back by 6 bases and J by 1 base. This CDR3 has 20 residues. This CDR3 reads CASSKSGTGVSSSGANVLTF. The CDR3 DNA is TGTGCCAGCAGCAAATCCGGGACAGGGGTATCCTCGTCTGGGGCCAACGTCCTGACTTTC.

The chain is built from TRBV6-2 or TRBV6-3 and TRBJ2-1; D is perhaps TRBD2 (6 bases). V was clipped by 5 bases and J by 4 bases, with 18 bases between them. The CDR3 covers 16 residues. CDR1 is MNHEY and CDR2 is SVGEGT in the germline V gene. CDR3 coding DNA: TGTGCCAGCAGTCCCCAGGGACTCTTAAGGTACAATGAGCAGTTCTTC. The encoded protein is CASSPQGLLRYNEQFF.

The gene calls are TRBV5-1 and TRBJ1-1; possibly TRBD1 for D (6 bases). Trimming removed 0 bases from V and 5 bases from J, with 8 bases in between. CDR1 and CDR2 (germline): SGHRS, YFSETQ. The CDR3 is 13 residues long. The CDR3 loop reads CASSLGQETEAFF. The DNA of the CDR3 is TGCGCCAGCAGCTTGGGACAGGAGACTGAAGCTTTCTTT. The full variable domain, completed using reference TRBV5-1 and TRBJ1-1, is KAGVTQTPRYLIKTRGQQVTLSCSPISGHRSVSWYQQTPGQGLQFLFEYFSETQRNKGNFPGRFSGRQFSNSRSEMNVSTLELGDSALYLCASSLGQETEAFFGQGTRLTVV.

The table lists this clonotype with a few counts. The chain joins TRBV12-3 or TRBV12-4 to TRBJ1-2; D is unclear. This CDR3 is built from 13 residues. V gave up 1 base and J gave up 4 bases, with 7 bases separating them. In nucleotides, the CDR3 is TGTGCCAGCAGTTTAGTACCGACCTATGGCTACACCTTC. It specifies CASSLVPTYGYTF.

This clonotype appeared many times. The rearrangement links TRBV4-1 to TRBJ1-6, with D perhaps matching TRBD1 (5 bases). CDR3 size: 16 residues. V lost 0 bases and J 5 bases, leaving 11 bases between the germline ends. Germline V CDR1 and CDR2: MGHRA, YSYEKL. CDR3 amino acids: CASSQERTRNNSPLHF. For the CDR3, the DNA is TGCGCCAGCAGCCAAGAACGGACAAGAAATAATTCACCCCTCCACTTT.

This chain connects TRBV5-1 to TRBJ1-2, with D possibly matching TRBD1 (6 bases). Germline lookup yields CDR1 SGHRS and CDR2 YFSETQ. V was cut by 7 bases and J by 1 base, with 11 bases left in between. CDR3 size: 13 residues. The CDR3 nucleotides are TGCGCCAGCCGGGACACGAATAACTATGGCTACACCTTC. This translates into CASRDTNNYGYTF.

This clonotype was counted only a few times. The chain uses TRBV5-4 and TRBJ2-3; 7 bases are shared with TRBD1. Germline CDR1 reads SGHNT; CDR2 reads YYREEE (reference sequence). The length of the CDR3 is 15 residues. V was clipped by 5 bases and J by 2 bases; unmatched bases: 8. The chain's CDR3 is CASSSPGQITDTQYF. The CDR3 DNA sequence: TGTGCCAGCAGTTCACCGGGACAGATCACAGATACGCAGTATTTT.